These T cell receptor beta chains were read from a single sample in a study of T-cell memory formation after mild COVID-19. TCRdb re-called the 5' RACE reads with MiXCR, one entry per CDR3 protein. The top ten clones hold more than 1% of a sample with tens of thousands of distinct CDR3 sequences, around a tenth of them seen once. The specimen sequenced was PBMCs or a T cell subset sorted from them (not recorded which). All receptors derive from a young man who had mild COVID-19 (a few samples of this study predate the infection). Cell type and time point are not known. The CDR3 runs from the conserved cysteine through the conserved F or W. The D gene is left open where the match is weak. Clone size is shown for a subset of rows, as once, few, many or a class of expanded clone.

D gene	V gene	CDR3 length	J gene	clone size	CDR3 DNA	CDR3 protein
.	TRBV10-3	14	TRBJ1-2	few	TGTGCCATCAGTGTCTCCGCAGATAACTATGGCTACACCTTC	CAISVSADNYGYTF
.	TRBV12-3/TRBV12-4	13	TRBJ2-5	few	TGTGCCAGCAGGGCGGGGGCCCAAGAGACCCAGTACTTC	CASRAGAQETQYF
.	TRBV5-1	14	TRBJ2-3	many	TGCGCCAGCAGCTCGATTGGCGGCACAGATACGCAGTATTTT	CASSSIGGTDTQYF
.	TRBV7-9	14	TRBJ1-1	once	TGTGCCAGCAGCTTACTTTTTTCGGGGGGGGAAGCTTTCTTT	CASSLLFSGGEAFF
.	TRBV4-1	15	TRBJ1-4	many	TGCGCCAGCAGCCAAGAATGGGGGGTCGGTGAAAAACTGTTTTTT	CASSQEWGVGEKLFF
.	TRBV20-1	13	TRBJ1-2	few	TGCAGTGCTACCATGCCCGCTAACTATGGCTACACCTTC	CSATMPANYGYTF
.	TRBV30	16	TRBJ2-6	.	TGTGCCTGGAGTCCGGGCGCGGGCCTGGGGGCCAACGTCCTGACTTTC	CAWSPGAGLGANVLTF
.	TRBV5-5	13	TRBJ1-4	.	TGTGCCAGCAGCTTGGACAGGGTAGGAAAACTGTTTTTT	CASSLDRVGKLFF
.	TRBV11-2	14	TRBJ2-2	.	TGTGCCAGCAGGGAAGGATCGAGCACCGGGGAGCTGTTTTTT	CASREGSSTGELFF
.	TRBV4-3	13	TRBJ2-1	few	TGCGCCAGCAGCCAAGATATCCCTGGGGAGCAGTTCTTC	CASSQDIPGEQFF
TRBD1	TRBV29-1	12	TRBJ1-1	many	TGCAGCGTTGTGCTCACAGGGGTACTTCCTTTCTTT	CSVVLTGVLPFF
.	TRBV15	15	TRBJ1-2	few	TGTGCCACCAGCAGAGCCGGGGTCGAGAACTATGGCTACACCTTC	CATSRAGVENYGYTF
.	TRBV7-9	13	TRBJ2-7	.	TGTGCCAGCAGCACGGGACGGAGCTACGAGCAGTACTTC	CASSTGRSYEQYF
.	TRBV30	12	TRBJ2-7	.	TGTGCCTGGGGGATGGGAGTCTACGAGCAGTACTTC	CAWGMGVYEQYF
.	TRBV6-5	15	TRBJ2-1	few	TGTGCCAGCAGTTACATGGGGGACTCCTACAATGAGCAGTTCTTC	CASSYMGDSYNEQFF
TRBD1	TRBV5-4	13	TRBJ2-7	.	TGTGCCAGCAGCCGGGACAGGGAAGGCGAGCAGTACTTC	CASSRDREGEQYF
TRBD1	TRBV6-6	12	TRBJ2-7	.	TGTGCCAGCAGTCAGGGGGTCCTCGACCAGTACTTC	CASSQGVLDQYF
.	TRBV24-1	16	TRBJ2-2	.	TGTGCCACCAGTGATTTCTCCAGGGGTAGGACCGGGGAGCTGTTTTTT	CATSDFSRGRTGELFF
.	TRBV7-8	18	TRBJ2-6	few	TGTGCCAGCAGCTCCGACCCCTTACCGGGCTCTGGGGCCAACGTCCTGACTTTC	CASSSDPLPGSGANVLTF
TRBD2	TRBV4-3	18	TRBJ2-1	many	TGCGCCAGCAGCCCCCATGGAGGGTCGCGGGGGGGCCGGGTTGAGCAGTTCTTC	CASSPHGGSRGGRVEQFF
.	TRBV5-1	14	TRBJ2-1	.	TGCGCCAGCAGCTTGCGGTCAGGCTACAATGAGCAGTTCTTC	CASSLRSGYNEQFF
TRBD2	TRBV5-1	15	TRBJ2-3	many	TGCGCCAGCGTCCCTAGCGGGGGGCCCACAGATACGCAGTATTTT	CASVPSGGPTDTQYF
.	TRBV20-1	13	TRBJ1-2	few	TGCAGTGCTAGAGATACAGCGAATCATGGCTACACCTTC	CSARDTANHGYTF
.	TRBV5-1	14	TRBJ2-7	few	TGCGCCAGCAGCTTGGTGGAGGGGGCCTTCGAGCAGTACTTC	CASSLVEGAFEQYF
.	TRBV10-3	14	TRBJ2-5	many	TGTGCCATCAGTGACAGGGTGTACCAAGAGACCCAGTACTTC	CAISDRVYQETQYF
.	TRBV4-3	14	TRBJ2-5	.	TGCGCCAGCGGGGAAAGGTTGGGTCAAGAGACCCAGTACTTC	CASGERLGQETQYF
.	TRBV7-9	14	TRBJ1-5	.	TGTGCCAGCAGCTTCGGTCAGGGGAATCAGCCCCAGCATTTT	CASSFGQGNQPQHF
.	TRBV7-6	16	TRBJ1-5	.	TGTGCCAGCAGCGCGGTGGGGGGCTGGAGCAATCAGCCCCAGCATTTT	CASSAVGGWSNQPQHF
.	TRBV5-1	14	TRBJ2-3	many	TGCGCCAGCAGCTTGTGGGTCGGGGCAGATACGCAGTATTTT	CASSLWVGADTQYF
TRBD2	TRBV11-2	19	TRBJ2-5	.	TGTGCCAGCAGCTGGGGACTTAGCGGGGGGTCTAACTTTCAAGAGACCCAGTACTTC	CASSWGLSGGSNFQETQYF
TRBD1	TRBV7-9	17	TRBJ2-7	.	TGTGCCAGCAGCTTACCGACTTTCCGGGACAGGGCCTACGAGCAGTACTTC	CASSLPTFRDRAYEQYF
.	TRBV6-2/TRBV6-3	12	TRBJ1-6	.	TGTGCCAGCGCTACCCTTTATTCACCCCTCCACTTT	CASATLYSPLHF
.	TRBV5-4	14	TRBJ2-1	.	TGTGCCAGCAGCTTCGGCCCAGGGGTCAATGAGCAGTTCTTC	CASSFGPGVNEQFF
.	TRBV5-1	16	TRBJ2-7	many	TGCGCCAGCAGCTCAGCCGGGGCGAACTCCATCTACGAGCAGTACTTC	CASSSAGANSIYEQYF
.	TRBV7-9	15	TRBJ1-4	.	TGTGCCAGCAGTTTTCAGGCGGCAGGGAGTGAAAAACTGTTTTTT	CASSFQAAGSEKLFF
.	TRBV4-1	15	TRBJ2-6	few	TGCGCCAGCAGCCCCGCCTACTCTGGGGCCAACGTCCTGACTTTC	CASSPAYSGANVLTF
TRBD2	TRBV5-1	16	TRBJ2-1	.	TGCGCCAGCAGCCCCCTCGGGGGGAGCTCCTACAATGAGCAGTTCTTC	CASSPLGGSSYNEQFF
TRBD2	TRBV20-1	15	TRBJ2-7	few	TGCAGTGCCGATTCTCCGGGAGGGGTAACCTACGAGCAGTACTTC	CSADSPGGVTYEQYF
TRBD2	TRBV7-2	15	TRBJ2-2	few	TGTGCCAGCTCCAAGGGACTAGGGGACACCGGGGAGCTGTTTTTT	CASSKGLGDTGELFF
.	TRBV11-2	16	TRBJ2-3	many	TGTGCCAGCAGCTTCAGACTAACTCTCGGCACAGATACGCAGTATTTT	CASSFRLTLGTDTQYF
.	TRBV4-2	14	TRBJ1-6	.	TGTGCCAGCAGCCAAGAATTTGGGAATTCACCCCTCCACTTT	CASSQEFGNSPLHF
TRBD2	TRBV6-2/TRBV6-3	13	TRBJ2-1	few	TGTGCCAGCACCGGGGACTACTACAATGAGCAGTTCTTC	CASTGDYYNEQFF
.	TRBV15	15	TRBJ2-7	.	TGTGCCACCAGCAGAAGTCCAGGGCGACCCTACGAGCAGTACTTC	CATSRSPGRPYEQYF